This T cell receptor (beta chain) came from a study of CD4+ T cells in melanoma. As to this clone: As yet, its antigen is unknown.

General study points: A reported correlation linked neoantigen-specific CD4+ T cells to CD8+, macrophage and B cell function.

Profiling relied on immunoSEQ multiplex PCR, and the TCRdb table lists in-frame clones only, not all of them. The sample shows fewer than 55,000 clones, about 91% of them seen only once. Looked up from germline, CDR1 is SQVTM and CDR2 is ANQGSEA. The CDR3 has 15 residues. V lost 5 bases and J lost 2; bases outside the gene matches: 12. The sequencing input was peripheral blood. The gene calls are TRBV29-1 and TRBJ2-7, with 7 bases matching TRBD1. The TCR originated in a human donor with melanoma. The CDR3 reads CSVFVRDRQPYEQYF. The CDR3 DNA reads as TGCAGCGTTTTCGTCCGGGACAGACAACCCTACGAGCAGTACTTC.